A selection of T cell receptor beta chains follows, all from one sample in a study of identical twins. TCRdb re-called the 5' RACE reads through MiXCR, storing one row per CDR3 protein. In the table there are approximately 220,000 distinct CDR3 sequences, 6% to 8% of which are singletons. This sample was also put to use in a study of yellow fever vaccine responses in identical twins.

The sequencing input was CD8+ T cells sorted from blood. These TCRs come from a woman under 30 in good health. CDR3s include the opening cysteine and the closing phenylalanine or tryptophan.

v_call,j_call,cdr3_aa
TRBV7-6,TRBJ2-1,CASRKEVLETYEQFF
TRBV11-2,TRBJ2-1,CASGPNGGAGNEQFF
TRBV5-1,TRBJ1-3,CASSLDEGSGNTIYF
TRBV14,TRBJ2-7,CASSQTSDEQYF
TRBV5-1,TRBJ2-1,CASSWGQWTLDEQFF
TRBV10-3,TRBJ1-2,CAIGDTGDGYTF
TRBV5-1,TRBJ2-7,CASSFGTLDSGREQYF
TRBV3-1,TRBJ2-1,CASRGGLAPQGYNEQFF
TRBV4-1,TRBJ2-2,CASSPPAFANDRINTGELFF
TRBV7-6,TRBJ2-3,CASSLRRGSTDTQYF